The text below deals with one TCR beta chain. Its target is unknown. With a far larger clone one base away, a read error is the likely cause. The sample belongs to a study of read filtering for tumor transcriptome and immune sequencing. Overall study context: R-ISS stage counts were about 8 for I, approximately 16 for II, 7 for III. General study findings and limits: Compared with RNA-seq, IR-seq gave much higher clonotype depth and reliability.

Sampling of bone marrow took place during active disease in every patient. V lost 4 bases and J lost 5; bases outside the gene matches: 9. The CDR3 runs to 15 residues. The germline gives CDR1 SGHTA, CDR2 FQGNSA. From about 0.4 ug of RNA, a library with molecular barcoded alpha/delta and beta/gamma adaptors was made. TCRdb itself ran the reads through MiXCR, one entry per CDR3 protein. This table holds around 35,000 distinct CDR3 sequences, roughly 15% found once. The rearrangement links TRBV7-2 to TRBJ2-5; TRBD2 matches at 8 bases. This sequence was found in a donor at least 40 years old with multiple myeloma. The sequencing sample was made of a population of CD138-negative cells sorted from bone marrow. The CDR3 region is CASSSGTSSFETQYF. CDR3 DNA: TGTGCCAGCAGCTCCGGGACTAGTTCGTTTGAGACCCAGTACTTC. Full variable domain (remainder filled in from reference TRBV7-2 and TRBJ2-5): GAGVSQSPSNKVTEKGKDVELRCDPISGHTALYWYRQSLGQGLEFLIYFQGNSAPDKSGLPSDRFSAERTGGSVSTLTIQRTQQEDSAVYLCASSSGTSSFETQYFGPGTRLLVL.